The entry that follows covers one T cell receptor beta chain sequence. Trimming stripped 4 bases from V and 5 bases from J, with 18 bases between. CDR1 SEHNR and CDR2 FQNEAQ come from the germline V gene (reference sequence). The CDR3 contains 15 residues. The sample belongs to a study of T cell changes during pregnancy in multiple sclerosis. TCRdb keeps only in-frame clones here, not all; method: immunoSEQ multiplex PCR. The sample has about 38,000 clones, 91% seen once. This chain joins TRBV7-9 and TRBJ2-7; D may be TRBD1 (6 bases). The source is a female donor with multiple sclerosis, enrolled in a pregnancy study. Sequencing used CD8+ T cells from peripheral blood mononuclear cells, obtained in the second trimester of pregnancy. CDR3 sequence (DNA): TGTGCCAGCAGCTCAAGGATCAGGGGTTTGGACGAGCAGTACTTC. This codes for CASSSRIRGLDEQYF.